The T cell receptor beta chain described here comes from a study of identical twins. V lost 5 bases and J lost 2, with 13 bases in between. Germline CDR1 SGHTA, CDR2 FQGNSA. This CDR3 is built from 15 residues. MiXCR, applied by TCRdb to the 5' RACE reads, yields one record per CDR3 protein. Of around 670,000 distinct CDR3 sequences in the sample, roughly 6% are singletons; the top ten hold around 2%. This clonotype was counted ten times or more. Sequencing was done on a sample of naive T cells sorted from blood. The chain uses TRBV7-2 and TRBJ1-5; tentative D call: TRBD1 (5 bases). This clonotype originated in a man between 18 and 35 years old in good health. CDR3 coding DNA: TGTGCCAGCAGCACTACGGGGCCAGGCAATCAGCCCCAGCATTTT. Translating it yields CASSTTGPGNQPQHF. Full variable domain (outside the CDR3, taken from reference TRBV7-2 and TRBJ1-5): GAGVSQSPSNKVTEKGKDVELRCDPISGHTALYWYRQSLGQGLEFLIYFQGNSAPDKSGLPSDRFSAERTGGSVSTLTIQRTQQEDSAVYLCASSTTGPGNQPQHFGDGTRLSIL.